The next 4 T cell receptor beta chains were all read from a single sample in a study of cytomegalovirus exposure and HLA in healthy donors. It was with 60 Vbeta and 13 Jbeta primers that the PCR ran. Assay used: immunoSEQ multiplex PCR; TCRdb lists only in-frame clones, some missing. The sample lists 100,000 to 150,000 clones; roughly three fifths were seen once. Sequencing was performed on PBMCs. These receptors all come from a man younger than 30 in good health and CMV-seronegative.

J is TRBJ2-3 and V is TRBV14; a possible D gene is TRBD1 (6 bases). Trimming took off 3 bases at V and 4 bases at J, with 14 bases between the two ends. The CDR3 is 15 residues long. Germline V gives CDR1 SGHDN, CDR2 FVKESK. CDR3 DNA: TGTGCCAGCAGCCACTTACAGGGCACCCCAGATACGCAGTATTTT. Translated: CASSHLQGTPDTQYF.

In this sample, this clone turned up a few times. V usage is TRBV11-2 and J usage is TRBJ1-2, with D unclear. Germline assignment: CDR1 SGHAT and CDR2 FQNNGV. This CDR3 region has 13 residues. Trimming removed 6 bases at V and 7 bases at J, with 15 bases between. The CDR3, as DNA: TGTGCCAGCAGTTCGGGGAGGGTAGCTGGCTACACCTTC. Protein: CASSSGRVAGYTF. The full variable domain, its missing parts supplied by reference TRBV11-2 and TRBJ1-2, is EAGVAQSPRYKIIEKRQSVAFWCNPISGHATLYWYQQILGQGPKLLIQFQNNGVVDDSQLPKDRFSAERLKGVDSTLKIQPAKLEDSAVYLCASSSGRVAGYTFGSGTRLTVV.

The chain couples TRBV7-8 to TRBJ2-1, with a weak D call TRBD1 (6 bases). CDR1 is SGHVS and CDR2 is FQNEAQ in the germline V gene. The CDR3 loop spans 16 amino acids. The V end was cut by 2 bases, the J end by 1 base, with 12 bases between. This chain's CDR3 is CASSLTNRASYNEQFF. DNA of the CDR3: TGTGCCAGCAGCTTAACGAACAGGGCATCCTACAATGAGCAGTTCTTC.

The table lists this clone with a few counts. The chain is built from TRBV7-4 and TRBJ1-5, with 11 bases lining up with TRBD1. Germline assignment: CDR1 SGHVT and CDR2 SQSDAQ. This CDR3 is built from 18 residues. Trimming at V came to 5 bases and at J to 4 bases, leaving 13 bases not matched to a gene. CDR3 amino acids: CASSQYQPDRGQNQPQHF. The CDR3 region has the DNA TGTGCCAGCAGCCAATATCAACCGGACAGGGGGCAGAATCAGCCCCAGCATTTT.